Shown below are 3 T cell receptor beta chains from a single sample sequenced in a study of blood T cell repertoires in COVID-19. TCRdb keeps only in-frame clones here, not all; method: immunoSEQ multiplex PCR. Of hundreds of thousands of clones in the sample, around 85% were seen once. Material: PBMCs or T cells enriched from blood (not recorded which). The source is a woman aged 40-49 years who had recovered from COVID-19.

The rearrangement links TRBV7-9 to TRBJ1-6; unclear D gene. CDR3 length: 14 residues. Germline V gene lookup returns CDR1 SEHNR and CDR2 FQNEAQ (reference sequence). Trimming shortened V by 5 bases and J by 7 bases, and 12 bases separated the two germline ends. The CDR3 region has the DNA TGTGCCAGCAGCGAAACACCAGTAAATTCACCCCTCCACTTT. It specifies CASSETPVNSPLHF.

V gene TRBV5-8 combines with J gene TRBJ2-4; 15 positions match TRBD2. The CDR3 has 19 amino acids. V trimming: 0 bases; J trimming: 1 base; junction bases outside the gene matches: 5. Per germline, CDR1 SGHTS and CDR2 YDEGEE. The CDR3 is CASSLVGTSGRPAKNIQYF. In DNA form, the CDR3 reads TGTGCCAGCAGCTTGGTGGGGACTAGCGGGAGGCCCGCCAAAAACATTCAGTACTTC.

The V call is TRBV4-1, the J call TRBJ1-6; D is uncertain. Per the germline V gene, CDR1 is MGHRA and CDR2 is YSYEKL. Trimming removed 1 base from V and 14 bases from J, with 18 bases in between. The CDR3 runs to 15 residues. CDR3 amino acids: CASSQGITTRKSLHF. The CDR3 DNA is TGCGCCAGCAGCCAAGGTATCACCACGAGAAAATCCCTCCACTTT.